Listed below are T cell receptor beta chains from one sample, sequenced in a study of CD8+CD57+ T cells in acquired aplastic anemia. TCRdb re-called the reads with MiXCR, one entry per CDR3 protein. The sample shows around 200,000 distinct CDR3 sequences, less than 75% of them seen only once. The sequencing sample was made of sorted CD4+, CD8+, or CD8+CD57+ T cells (not recorded which) from PBMCs. Every receptor here comes from a human donor with aplastic anemia. CDR3s include the opening cysteine and the closing phenylalanine or tryptophan. The D gene is left open where the match is weak. Size is omitted from some rows. Given values are once, few, many or a class for expanded clones.

V	J	D	size	length	CDR3	DNA
TRBV7-9	TRBJ2-5	TRBD1	NA	15	CASSEFPGGQETQYF	TGTGCCAGCAGTGAATTCCCAGGGGGCCAAGAGACCCAGTACTTC
TRBV2	TRBJ2-1	NA	NA	13	CASSRPGYNEQFF	TGTGCCAGCAGTAGACCGGGTTACAATGAGCAGTTCTTC
TRBV2	TRBJ1-4	NA	few	16	CASSGATRGPNEKLFF	TGTGCCAGCAGTGGGGCCACTCGGGGCCCGAATGAAAAACTGTTTTTT
TRBV19	TRBJ1-5	NA	NA	14	CASSIDRVHQPQHF	TGTGCCAGTAGTATAGACAGGGTGCATCAGCCCCAGCATTTT
TRBV9	TRBJ1-6	NA	once	13	CASSVGGGSPLHF	TGTGCCAGCAGCGTAGGCGGCGGTTCACCCCTCCACTTT
TRBV7-2	TRBJ2-7	TRBD1	NA	14	CASSLGQGLREQYF	TGTGCCAGCAGCTTGGGACAGGGGTTGCGTGAGCAGTACTTC
TRBV7-2	TRBJ2-1	NA	NA	15	CASSHGGGSYNEQFF	TGTGCCAGCAGTCACGGGGGTGGCTCCTACAATGAGCAGTTCTTC
TRBV29-1	TRBJ2-3	NA	few	16	CSVEWWQGLSTDTQYF	TGCAGCGTTGAATGGTGGCAGGGGCTAAGCACAGATACGCAGTATTTT
TRBV20-1	TRBJ1-5	TRBD1	NA	13	CSARVQGEGAQHF	TGCAGTGCTAGAGTTCAGGGGGAGGGGGCCCAGCATTTT
TRBV7-7	TRBJ2-5	TRBD1	NA	14	CASSPDRVGETQYF	TGTGCTAGCAGCCCTGACAGGGTGGGTGAGACCCAGTACTTC
TRBV6-6	TRBJ2-1	TRBD2	NA	16	CASSELAGSSYNEQFF	TGTGCCAGCAGTGAACTAGCGGGGAGCTCCTACAATGAGCAGTTCTTC
TRBV28	TRBJ1-2	TRBD1	NA	15	CASRIDRAQADGYTF	TGTGCCAGCAGGATTGACAGGGCGCAGGCCGATGGCTACACCTTC
TRBV19	TRBJ2-7	NA	NA	12	CASSISGAEQYF	TGTGCCAGTAGTATCTCAGGAGCAGAGCAGTACTTC
TRBV14	TRBJ2-7	NA	NA	12	CASSRDPYEQYF	TGTGCCAGCAGCCGCGACCCCTACGAGCAGTACTTC
TRBV20-1	TRBJ1-2	NA	NA	11	CSTSGRTSVTF	TGCAGTACATCCGGCCGGACCTCCGTCACCTTC
TRBV11-2	TRBJ2-5	NA	NA	14	CASTGGQLQETQYF	TGTGCCAGCACCGGCGGACAGTTGCAAGAGACCCAGTACTTC
TRBV20-1	TRBJ1-6	NA	NA	15	CSPLGTGSSISPLHF	TGCAGTCCCCTAGGTACAGGCTCTTCGATCTCACCCCTCCACTTT
TRBV7-2	TRBJ1-2	NA	NA	13	CASSFSPSDGYTF	TGTGCCAGCAGCTTTAGCCCAAGCGATGGCTACACCTTC